This T cell receptor (beta chain) was profiled in a study of blood T cells in healthy people across ages. For the second PCR, which ran for roughly 6 to 12 cycles, a sample-barcoded 5' primer and a J-beta primer mix were used. Via MiXCR, TCRdb re-called the 5' RACE reads, giving one row per CDR3 protein. The profile shows 600,000 to 850,000 distinct CDR3 sequences, approximately 43% of them singletons. As concerns this clonotype: It may be a read error: a sequence one base away is much more abundant.

This CDR3 has 12 amino acids. V lost 5 bases, J lost 5 bases, and 7 bases lay in between. Germline CDR1 and CDR2: SGHTA and FQGTGA. What was sequenced was blood. The chain uses TRBV7-3 and TRBJ2-1; D ambiguous. This TCR was sampled from a woman in her sixties or seventies in good health. CDR3 in DNA: TGTGCCAGCAGCATCAACCACAATGAGCAGTTCTTC. Amino acid sequence: CASSINHNEQFF.